The clone carrying this T cell receptor beta chain was seen a handful of times. The antigen is undetermined. Other nucleotide sequences in the sample specify the same CDR3. The CDR3 totals 11 residues. Trimming removed 0 bases from V and 7 bases from J, with 1 base in between. Germline CDR1 reads MNHEY; CDR2 reads SMNVEV (reference sequence). The protocol was immunoSEQ multiplex PCR, while the TCRdb copy is restricted to in-frame clones and leaves out a portion. The table shows about 51,000 clones, with around 80% occurring only once. This specimen belongs to a study of OX40 agonist ivuxolimab in advanced cancers. Study context: The dose-escalation cohort had hepatocellular carcinoma, melanoma, renal cell or head and neck cancer. Under the entry rules, prior anti-PD-1, anti-PD-L1 or anti-CTLA-4 therapy was allowed, and roughly 39% had some.

Points from the study as a whole: CD4+ and CD8+ T cells in blood underwent clonal expansion by week 6 at 0.1 to 3.0 mg/kg. Compared with CD4+, CD8+ T cells on average had more expanded clones.

The sequencing here drew on CD4+ or CD8+ T cells sorted from blood, taken in a trial of the OX40 agonist ivuxolimab. The chain uses TRBV27 and TRBJ2-1; no reliable D call. The source of this sequence is an adult with an advanced solid tumor such as melanoma, head and neck, liver or kidney cancer. The CDR3 DNA reads TGTGCCAGCAGTTTATCGAATGAGCAGTTCTTC. Amino acids: CASSLSNEQFF.